The clone carrying this T cell receptor beta chain came up once. Its antigen remains unidentified. Indicated treatment: 19 received Ad26.COV2.S at low or high dose, single or two shots; about 5 received placebo; per-sample allocation not given. Following the first vaccine or placebo injection, samples were taken on day 63. Libraries were prepared by immunoSEQ multiplex PCR; TCRdb keeps only in-frame clonotypes and omits some of them. The table records around 400,000 clones, about 88% of them present only once. V was cut by 6 bases and J by 7 bases, with 16 bases left in between. Germline-derived CDR1 and CDR2 are SQVTM and ANQGSEA. The CDR3 has 13 residues. The sample belongs to a study of Ad26.COV2.S vaccination and SARS-CoV-2 variants. General study findings and limits: Responses of T cells in total may have been underestimated by the TCR breadth and depth analyses.

The sample in question was peripheral blood, obtained in a trial of Ad26.COV2.S vaccine versus placebo. This sequence was found in a person aged 18-60 years who received the Ad26.COV2.S COVID-19 vaccine or a placebo. The chain employs TRBV29-1 and TRBJ2-1; D might be TRBD2 (6 bases). The DNA for the CDR3 is TGCAGCGTGGGGAGGACTGGGGGGAATGAGCAGTTCTTC. The encoded protein is CSVGRTGGNEQFF.